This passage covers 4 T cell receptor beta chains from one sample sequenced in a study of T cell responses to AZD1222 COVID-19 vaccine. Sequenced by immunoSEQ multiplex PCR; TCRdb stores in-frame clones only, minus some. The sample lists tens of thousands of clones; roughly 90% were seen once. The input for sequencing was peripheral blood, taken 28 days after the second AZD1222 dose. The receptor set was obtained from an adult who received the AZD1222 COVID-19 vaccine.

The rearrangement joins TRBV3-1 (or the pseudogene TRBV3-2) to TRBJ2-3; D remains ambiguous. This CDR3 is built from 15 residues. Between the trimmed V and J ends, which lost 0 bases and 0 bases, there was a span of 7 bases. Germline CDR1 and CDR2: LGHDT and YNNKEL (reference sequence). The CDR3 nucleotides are TGTGCCAGCAGCCAAGATCCAGGTAGCACAGATACGCAGTATTTT. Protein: CASSQDPGSTDTQYF.

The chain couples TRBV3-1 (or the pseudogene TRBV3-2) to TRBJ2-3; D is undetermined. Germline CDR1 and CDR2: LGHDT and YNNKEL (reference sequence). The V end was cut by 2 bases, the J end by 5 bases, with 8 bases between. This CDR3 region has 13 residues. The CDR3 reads CASSQSPGDTQYF. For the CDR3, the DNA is TGTGCCAGCAGCCAAAGCCCAGGAGATACGCAGTATTTT.

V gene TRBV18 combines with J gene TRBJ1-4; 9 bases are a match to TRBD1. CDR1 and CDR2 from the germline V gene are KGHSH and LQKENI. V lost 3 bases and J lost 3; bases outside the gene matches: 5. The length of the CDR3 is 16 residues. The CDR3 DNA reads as TGTGCCAGCTCACCGGACAGGGGAACGGCTAATGAAAAACTGTTTTTT. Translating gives CASSPDRGTANEKLFF.

CDR3 sequence (DNA): TGTGCCAGCAGCCTCGGACAGGGGGCGCGGAGCTACACCTTC. Translated, it gives CASSLGQGARSYTF. The rearrangement joins TRBV9 to TRBJ1-2, with 11 bases aligning to TRBD1. Germline trimming cut 4 bases from V and 9 bases from J; bases unmatched to any gene: 8. The CDR3 covers 14 residues. Germline lookup yields CDR1 SGDLS and CDR2 YYNGEE.